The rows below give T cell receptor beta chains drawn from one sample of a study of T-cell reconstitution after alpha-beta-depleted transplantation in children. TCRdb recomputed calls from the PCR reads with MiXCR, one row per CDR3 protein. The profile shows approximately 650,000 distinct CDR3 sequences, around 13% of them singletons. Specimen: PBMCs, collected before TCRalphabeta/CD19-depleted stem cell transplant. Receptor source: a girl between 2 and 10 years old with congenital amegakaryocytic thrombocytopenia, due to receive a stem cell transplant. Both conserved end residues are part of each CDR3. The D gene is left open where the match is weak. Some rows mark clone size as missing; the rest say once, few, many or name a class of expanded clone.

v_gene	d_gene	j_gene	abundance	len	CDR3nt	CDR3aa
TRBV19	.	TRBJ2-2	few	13	TGTGCCAGGGTCTGGGGGTACACCGGGGAGCTGTTTTTT	CARVWGYTGELFF
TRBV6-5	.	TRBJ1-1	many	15	TGTGCCAGCAGTTACATCCCAGGGAGGGACACTGAAGCTTTCTTT	CASSYIPGRDTEAFF
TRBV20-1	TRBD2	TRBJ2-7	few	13	TGCAGTGCTAGAGATCCTAGCGGCTACGAGCAGTACTTC	CSARDPSGYEQYF
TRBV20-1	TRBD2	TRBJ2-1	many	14	TGCAGTGGAGATAGCGGGAGGGCCTGGAATGAGCAGTTCTTC	CSGDSGRAWNEQFF
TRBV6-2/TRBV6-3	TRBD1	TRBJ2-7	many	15	TGTGCCAGCTATTCCCAGGGGGCCAGCGCCTACGAGCAGTACTTC	CASYSQGASAYEQYF
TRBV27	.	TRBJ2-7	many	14	TGTGCCAGCAGTTTATCTTGGACCTCCTACGAGCAGTACTTC	CASSLSWTSYEQYF
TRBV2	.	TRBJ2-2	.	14	TGTGCCAGCAGTGACCGGACAGTCACCGGGGAGCTGTTTTTT	CASSDRTVTGELFF
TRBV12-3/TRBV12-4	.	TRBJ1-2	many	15	TGTGCCAGCAGTTTAGACGTACTAACTAACTATGGCTACACCTTC	CASSLDVLTNYGYTF
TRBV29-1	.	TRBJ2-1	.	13	TGCAGCGTAGACGGGACATCAGTATATGAGCAGTTCTTC	CSVDGTSVYEQFF
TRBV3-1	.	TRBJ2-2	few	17	TGTGCCAGCAGCCGCCCGGACTGGAAACTGGGTCCCGGGGAGCTGTTTTTT	CASSRPDWKLGPGELFF
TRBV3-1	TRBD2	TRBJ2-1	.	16	TGTGCCAGCAGCGGACTAGCGGGAGGGATCTACAATGAGCAGTTCTTC	CASSGLAGGIYNEQFF
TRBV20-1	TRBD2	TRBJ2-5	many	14	TGCAGTGCTAGATCAGGGACTAGCGAAGAGACCCAGTACTTC	CSARSGTSEETQYF
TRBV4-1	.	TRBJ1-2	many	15	TGCGCCAGCAGCCAAGTAAGGGGCCGCGGCTATGGCTACACCTTC	CASSQVRGRGYGYTF
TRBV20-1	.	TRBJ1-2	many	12	TGCAGTGCTAGGCCCCTCGACTATGGCTACACCTTC	CSARPLDYGYTF
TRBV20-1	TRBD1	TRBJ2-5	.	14	TGCAGTGCAAACCAAGGGACAGGCGAAGAGACCCAGTACTTC	CSANQGTGEETQYF
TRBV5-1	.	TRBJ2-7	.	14	TGCGCCAGCAGCTTGGCGACGGATCCCTACGAGCAGTACTTC	CASSLATDPYEQYF
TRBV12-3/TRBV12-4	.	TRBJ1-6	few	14	TGTGCCAGCAGTTTATCGGCCGGCAATTCACCCCTCCACTTT	CASSLSAGNSPLHF
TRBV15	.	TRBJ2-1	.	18	TGTGCCACCAGCAGAGTTGGGAAGCGGATAAGCTCCTACAATGAGCAGTTCTTC	CATSRVGKRISSYNEQFF
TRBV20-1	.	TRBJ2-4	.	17	TGCAGTCTCCAGGGCAACCCGTCACTAGGGCCCAAAAACATTCAGTACTTC	CSLQGNPSLGPKNIQYF
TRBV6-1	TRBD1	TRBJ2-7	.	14	TGTGCCAGCAGGCCCCAGGGGGCGTCCTACGAGCAGTACTTC	CASRPQGASYEQYF
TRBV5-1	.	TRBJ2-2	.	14	TGCGCCAGCAGCTCCTGGGACGGGGGAGGAGAGCTGTTTTTT	CASSSWDGGGELFF
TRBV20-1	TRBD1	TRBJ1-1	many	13	TGCAGTGCTGGACGGACAGGGTCCACTGAAGCTTTCTTT	CSAGRTGSTEAFF
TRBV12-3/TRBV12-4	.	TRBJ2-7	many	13	TGTGCCAGCAGTTTTGGCGTACCCTACGAGCAGTACTTC	CASSFGVPYEQYF
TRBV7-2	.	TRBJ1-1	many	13	TGTGCCAGCAGCTTAAATACAGACACTGAAGCTTTCTTT	CASSLNTDTEAFF
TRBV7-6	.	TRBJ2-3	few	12	TGTGCCAGCAGCTTAAGTCCCCATACGCAGTATTTT	CASSLSPHTQYF
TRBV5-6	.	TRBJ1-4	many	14	TGTGCCAGCAGCCCCGTCGGGGGCGAAGGAAAACTGTTTTTT	CASSPVGGEGKLFF
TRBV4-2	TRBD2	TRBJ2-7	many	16	TGTGCCAGCAGCCAATCCAGCGGGACCCTATCCTACGAGCAGTACTTC	CASSQSSGTLSYEQYF
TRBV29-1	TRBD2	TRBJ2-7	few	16	TGCAGCGTTCGGGGTGGGGCGGGAGTGGACACCTACGAGCAGTACTTC	CSVRGGAGVDTYEQYF
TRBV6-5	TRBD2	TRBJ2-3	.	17	TGTGCCAGCAGTTACTCTCGGAGACTAGCGGGAGAAGATACGCAGTATTTT	CASSYSRRLAGEDTQYF
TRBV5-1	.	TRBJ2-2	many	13	TGCGCCAGCAGGGGTGGTTACACCGGGGAGCTGTTTTTT	CASRGGYTGELFF
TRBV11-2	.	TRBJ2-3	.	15	TGTGCCAGCAGCTTTTATGGCGGGGAAGCAGATACGCAGTATTTT	CASSFYGGEADTQYF
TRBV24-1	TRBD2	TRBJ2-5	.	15	TGTGCCACCAGTGACGGACTAGCGGAACAAGAGACCCAGTACTTC	CATSDGLAEQETQYF
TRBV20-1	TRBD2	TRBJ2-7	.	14	TGCAGTGCCGCCGGGAGGGTATTATCCTACGAGCAGTACTTC	CSAAGRVLSYEQYF
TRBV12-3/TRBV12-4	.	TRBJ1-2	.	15	TGTGCCAGCAGTTTACCGCGAGTAGCTAACTATGGCTACACCTTC	CASSLPRVANYGYTF
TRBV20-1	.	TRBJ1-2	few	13	TGCAGTGCTAGTCCCGAGAGAACTCGCGGCTACACCTTC	CSASPERTRGYTF
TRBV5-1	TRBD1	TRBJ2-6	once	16	TGCGCCAGCAGCTTGTATCAGGGGGCCGGGGCCAACGTCCTGACTTTC	CASSLYQGAGANVLTF
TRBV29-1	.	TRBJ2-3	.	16	TGCAGCGTCCCTTGGGGGTGGGCGGGGACCACAGATACGCAGTATTTT	CSVPWGWAGTTDTQYF
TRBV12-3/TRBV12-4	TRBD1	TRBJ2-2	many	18	TGTGCCAGCAGTACGTGGACAGGGAACTCGTTTGGGGCCGGGGAGCTGTTTTTT	CASSTWTGNSFGAGELFF
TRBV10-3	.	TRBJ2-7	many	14	TGTGCCATCATGCCCGAGGCCAGCTCCTACGAGCAGTACTTC	CAIMPEASSYEQYF
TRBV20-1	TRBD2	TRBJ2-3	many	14	TGCAGTGCGCCCAGCGGGATCGGCACAGATACGCAGTATTTT	CSAPSGIGTDTQYF
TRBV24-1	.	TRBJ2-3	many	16	TGTGCCACCAGTGCCGGGACACCCCCTCGTACAGATACGCAGTATTTT	CATSAGTPPRTDTQYF
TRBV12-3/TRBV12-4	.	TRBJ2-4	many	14	TGTGCCAGCAGTCCGGGACTGCAAGGGGACATTCAGTACTTC	CASSPGLQGDIQYF
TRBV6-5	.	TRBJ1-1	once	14	TGTGCCAGCAGTTCAGGGTTGTGGAACACTGAAGCTTTCTTT	CASSSGLWNTEAFF
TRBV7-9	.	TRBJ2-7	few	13	TGTGCCAGCAGCTTTCTAGTGTGGTCCGAGCAGTACTTC	CASSFLVWSEQYF
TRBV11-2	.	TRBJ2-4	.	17	TGTGCCAGCAGACAGGCCCAGGGAACATTAGGTTGGAACATTCAGTACTTC	CASRQAQGTLGWNIQYF
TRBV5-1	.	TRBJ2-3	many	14	TGCGCCAGCAGCTTGGAAGCCGTCGCAGATACGCAGTATTTT	CASSLEAVADTQYF
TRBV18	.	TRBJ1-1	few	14	TGTGCCAGCTCACCAGTGGGTGGTCGCACTGAAGCTTTCTTT	CASSPVGGRTEAFF
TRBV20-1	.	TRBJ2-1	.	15	TGCTGTGCTAGAGACAGTTGGAGCTCCTACAATGAGCAGTTCTTC	CCARDSWSSYNEQFF
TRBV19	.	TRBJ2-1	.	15	TGTGCCAGTAGTATACTAGGGAGCTCCTACAATGAGCAGTTCTTC	CASSILGSSYNEQFF
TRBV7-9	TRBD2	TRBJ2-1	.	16	TGTGCCAGCAGCGCATTCCTAGCGGGAGGGGGCAATGAGCAGTTCTTC	CASSAFLAGGGNEQFF
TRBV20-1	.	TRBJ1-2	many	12	TGCAGTGCTAGAGATCCGGCGACAGACTACACCTTC	CSARDPATDYTF